The 17 T cell receptor beta chains below come from one sample, sequenced in a study of T-cell reconstitution after alpha-beta-depleted transplantation in children (dated by TCRdb to about 2016). The label giving this sample's treatment or condition can be read as: allogeneic hematopoietic cell transplantation with graft depleted of TCRalphabeta T cells and CD19 B cells. The library was made by PCR. The data were produced on an Illumina HiSeq 2500. To normalize quantification of the TCRbeta repertoire, the TCR libraries were built with molecular barcoding that relied on unique molecular identifiers. TCRdb reran the public reads through fastp at Q25 and MiXCR, keeping productive beta chains. A single entry per CDR3 protein holds the most common genes and DNA from its merged rows. This sample holds some 460,000 distinct CDR3 sequences; around 16% were observed only once. Jointly, the top ten make up 29% of the sample.

Material: PBMCs, mostly from graft donor cells, obtained 360 days after TCRalphabeta/CD19-depleted stem cell transplant. The receptors originated from a boy younger than two who had a stem cell transplant for Wiskott-Aldrich syndrome, so the T cells may come from the graft donor.

This chain uses TRBV3-1 with TRBJ2-5; D is tentatively TRBD1 or TRBD2 (5 bases each). With 1 base removed from V and 1 base from J, the gap between germline ends came to 10 bases. Germline V CDR1 and CDR2: LGHDT, YNNKEL (reference sequence). The CDR3 is 15 residues long. The CDR3: CASSQVRGPQETQYF. CDR3 DNA: TGTGCCAGCAGCCAAGTACGGGGCCCCCAAGAGACCCAGTACTTC.

This clonotype appeared a few times. The gene calls are TRBV28 and TRBJ2-1, with 9 positions matching TRBD2. V lost 6 bases, J lost 4 bases, and 13 bases stayed unmatched. CDR1 and CDR2 (germline): MDHEN, SYDVKM. This CDR3 comprises 17 residues. The CDR3 region has the DNA TGTGCCAGCAGGAATTGGATTGGCGGGGGGGTTTACAATGAGCAGTTCTTC. Translated, it gives CASRNWIGGGVYNEQFF.

This clonotype was picked up a small number of times. The rearrangement links TRBV7-2 to TRBJ2-5; D gene uncertain. The CDR3 is 14 residues long. From germline, CDR1 is SGHTA and CDR2 FQGNSA. The V and J ends lost 1 base and 1 base respectively, with 7 bases between them. CDR3 DNA: TGTGCCAGCAGCTTAGAGAGACTCCAAGAGACCCAGTACTTC. Amino acids: CASSLERLQETQYF.

This clonotype has a handful of counts. The V call is TRBV4-1, the J call TRBJ2-7, with D hard to call. V shed 1 base and J shed 7 bases, with 5 bases lying between them. In germline, CDR1 is MGHRA, CDR2 YSYEKL. This CDR3 comprises 11 residues. This CDR3 reads CASSQGQEQYF. In DNA form, the CDR3 reads TGCGCCAGCAGCCAAGGCCAAGAGCAGTACTTC.

This clonotype was detected a few times. The rearrangement links TRBV12-3 or TRBV12-4 to TRBJ1-5; 8 bases match TRBD1. The trim removed 6 bases at V and 6 bases at J, leaving 19 bases unmatched. This CDR3 contains 18 residues. Here the CDR3 reads CASSLKRAGQGRIQPQHF. As DNA, the CDR3 is TGTGCCAGCAGCCTTAAGAGGGCCGGACAGGGCAGGATTCAGCCCCAGCATTTT.

This clonotype was picked up a small number of times. The V gene is TRBV27, the J gene TRBJ2-1; 7 bases align to TRBD2. In germline, CDR1 is MNHEY, CDR2 SMNVEV (reference sequence). J lost 0 bases, V lost 3 bases, and 5 bases had no gene match. The CDR3 extends over 16 amino acids. The CDR3 protein is CASSFRIAGSYNEQFF. CDR3 sequence (DNA): TGTGCCAGCAGTTTTAGGATAGCGGGCTCCTACAATGAGCAGTTCTTC.

This clonotype was picked up a small number of times. J is TRBJ1-1 and V is TRBV5-1; D is perhaps TRBD1 (5 bases). The CDR3 loop spans 15 amino acids. Trimming removed 0 bases at V and 4 bases at J, with 13 bases between. Germline assignment: CDR1 SGHRS and CDR2 YFSETQ. In DNA form, the CDR3 reads TGCGCCAGCAGCTTGGTAGGGGTTGGAGCCACTGAAGCTTTCTTT. The encoded protein is CASSLVGVGATEAFF.

The sample holds many counts of this clonotype. V and J are TRBV5-1 and TRBJ2-3; the D gene is possibly TRBD2 (5 bases). The CDR3 has 15 amino acids. Trimming removed 4 bases from V and 2 bases from J, with 14 bases in between. Germline loops: CDR1 SGHRS, CDR2 YFSETQ. In nucleotides, the CDR3 is TGCGCCAGCAGCCTAGCTCCGCACCTCACAGATACGCAGTATTTT. Translated, it gives CASSLAPHLTDTQYF.

This clonotype was seen more than once but under ten times. This rearrangement joins TRBV12-3 or TRBV12-4 to TRBJ2-7; 7 bases are shared with TRBD2. The V segment lost 6 bases and the J segment 3 bases; nucleotides outside the gene matches: 5. The CDR3 has 13 residues. This chain's CDR3 is CASRPGGFYEQYF. As DNA, the CDR3 is TGTGCCAGCAGACCCGGGGGGTTCTACGAGCAGTACTTC.

V is TRBV12-3 or TRBV12-4 and J is TRBJ2-3, with a tentative D call TRBD2 (5 bases). This CDR3 has 16 amino acids. Trimming took off 3 bases at V and 1 base at J, with 14 bases between the two ends. The CDR3 loop reads CASSFSLGVGTDTQYF. Here the CDR3 DNA reads TGTGCCAGCAGTTTTTCCCTCGGGGTGGGCACAGATACGCAGTATTTT.

The chain uses TRBV25-1 and TRBJ2-7; 7 nucleotides match TRBD1. This CDR3 spans 11 amino acids. Per the germline V gene, CDR1 is MGHDK and CDR2 is SYGVNS. The CDR3 region is CSMGQLYEQYF. CDR3 nucleotide sequence: TGTTCTATGGGACAGCTCTACGAGCAGTACTTC.

This clonotype was seen a few times. The rearrangement uses TRBV2 and TRBJ2-7; TRBD1 matches 8 bases. Germline loops: CDR1 SNHLY, CDR2 FYNNEI. This CDR3 is built from 14 residues. The trim removed 1 base at V and 7 bases at J, leaving 6 bases unmatched. The CDR3 reads CASSEDRGTGEQYF. CDR3 coding DNA: TGTGCCAGCAGTGAAGACAGGGGGACGGGTGAGCAGTACTTC.

The chain is built from TRBV12-3 or TRBV12-4 and TRBJ2-7; D gene unclear. The CDR3 has 13 residues. Between the trimmed V and J ends, which lost 5 bases and 3 bases, there was a span of 11 bases. CDR3 sequence (DNA): TGTGCCAGCAGTCATTTATTGGACTACGAGCAGTACTTC. Amino acid sequence: CASSHLLDYEQYF.

This chain links TRBV5-6 with TRBJ2-7, with TRBD1 matching 7 bases. Germline CDR1 is SGHDT and CDR2 is YYEEEE. CDR3 length: 15 amino acids. The junction had 11 bases not matched to a gene; V was cut back by 5 bases and J by 3 bases. CDR3: CASRRNRGRDYEQYF. DNA of the CDR3: TGTGCCAGCAGGCGGAACAGGGGACGGGACTACGAGCAGTACTTC.

This chain joins TRBV7-9 and TRBJ2-7, with D hard to call. Germline V gives CDR1 SEHNR, CDR2 FQNEAQ (reference sequence). V was trimmed by 1 base and J by 6 bases, leaving 7 bases between them. The length of the CDR3 is 12 residues. CDR3 sequence reads: CASSLDRLEQYF. The CDR3 nucleotides read TGTGCCAGCAGCTTAGACCGACTCGAGCAGTACTTC.

This chain joins TRBV29-1 and TRBJ2-1; TRBD2 matches 10 bases. Germline CDR1 and CDR2: SQVTM and ANQGSEA. The V and J ends lost 7 bases and 5 bases, in that order; junction bases with no gene match: 8. This CDR3 has 14 residues. The CDR3 region has the DNA TGCAGCGCCTCCGGGACTAGCGTCAACAATGAGCAGTTCTTC. Protein sequence: CSASGTSVNNEQFF.

In its sample, this clonotype was seen a few times. The genes are TRBV28 and TRBJ2-7, with D possibly matching TRBD1 (5 bases). CDR1 is MDHEN and CDR2 is SYDVKM in the germline V gene. Between the trimmed V and J ends, which lost 4 bases and 2 bases, there was a span of 12 bases. The CDR3 sequence is 14 residues long. The DNA of the CDR3 is TGTGCCAGCAGTTCCTATGACAGCCCCTACGAGCAGTACTTC. Its protein is CASSSYDSPYEQYF.